Listed here is a single TCR beta chain. Compared with germline, one end of the junction differs, possibly owing to a read error. Sequenced by immunoSEQ multiplex PCR; TCRdb stores in-frame clones only, minus some. In the table there are some 460,000 clones, about nine tenths of which are singletons. The data derive from a study of blood T cell repertoires in COVID-19. Per germline, CDR1 SGHTA and CDR2 FQGNSA. The CDR3 is 13 amino acids. This study enrolled people aged about 18 to 100 from about two dozen US geographic areas. The chain joins TRBV7-2 to TRBJ1-5, with D possibly TRBD1 on 6 matching bases. Sequenced sample: PBMCs or T cells enriched from blood (not recorded which). The sequence was obtained from a woman aged 18-35 years who had recovered from COVID-19. CDR3 sequence: CASSLTGNPPQHF. The CDR3 bases are TGTGCCAGCAGCCTCACAGGGAATCCGCCCCAGCATTTT. The full variable domain, its missing parts supplied by reference TRBV7-2 and TRBJ1-5, is GAGVSQSPSNKVTEKGKDVELRCDPISGHTALYWYRQSLGQGLEFLIYFQGNSAPDKSGLPSDRFSAERTGGSVSTLTIQRTQQEDSAVYLCASSLTGNPPQHFGDGTRLSIL.